The clone carrying this T cell receptor (beta chain) was counted between two and nine times. The ends were cut back, 7 bases at V and 7 bases at J, with 13 bases in the middle. Germline lookup yields CDR1 SQVTM and CDR2 ANQGSEA. The CDR3 consists of 11 residues. These data are taken from a study of beta chain features in type 1 diabetes. Study summary: There was similarity between patients and healthy donors in age, gender and cell yields.

The whole isolated RNA underwent reverse transcription, so sequencing captured expressed TCRB transcripts. Produced via immunoSEQ multiplex PCR; TCRdb's table is partial and in-frame only. The data hold about 290,000 clones, with about 8.5% observed a single time. This sequence joins TRBV29-1 and TRBJ1-1; TRBD1 might be the D (6 bases). The sequenced sample was central memory CD4+ T cells from blood. The receptor comes from a woman aged 18-29 years in good health. CDR3 amino acids: CSADKGGEAFF. In DNA, the CDR3 is TGCAGCGCCGACAAAGGGGGTGAAGCTTTCTTT.